This T cell receptor beta chain was recovered during a study of blood T cell repertoires in COVID-19. Study summary: The samples span acute and convalescent COVID-19 from the United States, Italy and Spain.

The CDR3 has 19 residues. Trimming removed 0 bases from V and 2 bases from J, with 21 bases in between. Germline V lookup: CDR1 MNHNS, CDR2 SASEGT. Original methodology: Quantification of nucleated cells was approximated via reference gene primer amplification. Repertoires were generated with immunoSEQ multiplex PCR, while TCRdb's copy carries only in-frame clones and drops some. The V and J calls and clone size are taken from that table; D and trimming were inferred from the DNA. Of roughly 28,000 clones detected, approximately 80% appear once; the ten largest clones hold roughly 2%. This receptor was taken from a man older than 75 with active or convalescent COVID-19. The sample was peripheral blood. V is TRBV6-1 and J is TRBJ2-3, with TRBD1 as a possible D gene (6 bases). The CDR3 here is CASSEALDGVGANTDTQYF. Here the CDR3 DNA reads TGTGCCAGCAGTGAAGCGCTGGATGGGGTGGGGGCTAACACAGATACGCAGTATTTT.